This T cell receptor (beta chain) comes out of a study of CD8 T cells in ankylosing spondylitis. Study results and limitations: Before this, some motif variants had been reported in reactive arthritis synovial fluid and blood. As for the disease-linked clones, they showed a CD8+ phenotype and occurred at relatively low frequencies in peripheral blood.

Making the TCR beta libraries involved quantitative 5'-RACE with molecular barcodes. From the 5' RACE reads, TCRdb called clonotypes with MiXCR, one entry per CDR3 protein. Of 35,000 to 50,000 distinct CDR3 sequences listed, around 3% were seen once; the top ten hold roughly 2.8%. This clonotype was recorded many times. No antigen is known for it. V lost 0 bases to trimming and J lost 10 bases, with 8 bases between them. The CDR3 is made up of 13 amino acids. Per the germline V gene, CDR1 is SGDLS and CDR2 is YYNGEE. The rearrangement uses TRBV9 and TRBJ1-6, with D unclear. The specimen was blood, either unsorted or a sorted T cell fraction (not recorded which). This clonotype was sampled from a male donor with ankylosing spondylitis or in good health (not recorded which). The chain's CDR3 is CASSVGEASPLHF. CDR3 sequence (DNA): TGTGCCAGCAGCGTAGGCGAGGCCTCACCCCTCCACTTT.